The clone carrying this T cell receptor beta chain was detected ten times or more. Its specificity is unknown. CDR1 SGHTA and CDR2 FQGTGA come from the germline V gene. The CDR3 contains 13 residues. With 5 bases removed from V and 8 bases from J, the gap between germline ends came to 13 bases. The cDNA was generated by 5'RACE with 10-nucleotide random UMIs. Each CDR3 protein is one row after TCRdb ran MiXCR on the 5' RACE reads. Among more than 20,000 distinct CDR3 sequences listed, 2.5% were seen once. These data are taken from a study of neurological immune-mediated disorders. Study-level information: Multiple sclerosis patients numbering approximately 34 comprised some 31 relapsing-remitting and 3 secondary progressive patients. Study conclusions and caveats: The highest TCR clonal expansion occurred in HTLV-1-associated myelopathy; multiple sclerosis fell below healthy controls.

The unsorted libraries originated from 2 million PBMCs that had been stored at -80 C. The TCR comes from a woman between 45 and 60 years old with multiple sclerosis. The source material was PBMCs. The chain employs TRBV7-3 and TRBJ2-4, with D unresolved. The CDR3 reads CASSPYPKDIQYF. In nucleotides, the CDR3 is TGTGCCAGCAGCCCTTACCCCAAGGACATTCAGTACTTC.